The rows below give T cell receptor beta chains drawn from one sample of a study of blood T cell repertoires in COVID-19. Repertoires were generated with immunoSEQ multiplex PCR, while TCRdb's copy carries only in-frame clones and drops some. The sample lists around 260,000 clones, about 87% occurring once. Material for sequencing was peripheral blood. Every receptor here comes from a man between 60 and 75 years old who had recovered from COVID-19. Each CDR3 is given with its conserved first and last residue. A D gene is named only where the DNA matches it firmly. The listing skips clone size in some rows; elsewhere it reads once, few, many or a size class.

D: TRBD1
J: TRBJ1-4
V: TRBV5-8
size: -
DNA: TGTGCCAGCAGCAATGGACAGGGGGCGTTTACTGAAAAACTGTTTTTT
CDR3: CASSNGQGAFTEKLFF

D: TRBD1
J: TRBJ2-7
V: TRBV27
size: -
DNA: TGTGCCAGCAGTTTACGACCCCTACCGACGACAGGGTCTGGGGAGCAGTACTTC
CDR3: CASSLRPLPTTGSGEQYF

D: TRBD2
J: TRBJ2-7
V: TRBV5-4
size: -
DNA: TGTGCCAGCAGCTTGGCTAGCGGCACCTACGAGCAGTACTTC
CDR3: CASSLASGTYEQYF

D: TRBD2
J: TRBJ2-2
V: TRBV4-1
size: -
DNA: TGCGCCAGCAGCCAAGAGCCGGGAGGGTCCGGGGAGCTGTTTTTT
CDR3: CASSQEPGGSGELFF

D: -
J: TRBJ2-2
V: TRBV10-1
size: -
DNA: TGCGCCAGCAAGGCAGCAGGCACCGGGGAGCTGTTTTTT
CDR3: CASKAAGTGELFF

D: TRBD1
J: TRBJ2-7
V: TRBV6-5
size: -
DNA: TGTGCCACCACCTCGGACAGGCCTACCTCCTCCGGTCAGTACTTC
CDR3: CATTSDRPTSSGQYF

D: -
J: TRBJ1-5
V: TRBV7-2
size: -
DNA: TGTGCCAGCAGCTTACAGGGATGGGATCAGCCCCAGCATTTT
CDR3: CASSLQGWDQPQHF

D: -
J: TRBJ1-3
V: TRBV5-1
size: -
DNA: TGCGCCAGCAGGACAACTGGGCGGGACACCATATATTTT
CDR3: CASRTTGRDTIYF

D: -
J: TRBJ2-7
V: TRBV6-6
size: once
DNA: TGTGCCAGCAGTTATAGCAGGACAGACTCCTACGAGCAGTACTTC
CDR3: CASSYSRTDSYEQYF

D: -
J: TRBJ2-3
V: TRBV7-8
size: -
DNA: TGTGCCAGCAGCCCCACCATCAGGGTAGATACGCAGTATTTT
CDR3: CASSPTIRVDTQYF

D: TRBD2
J: TRBJ2-4
V: TRBV7-2
size: -
DNA: TGTGCCAGCAGCCTTCGAGGGACTAGCGGGGCTGGCAAAAACATTCAGTACTTC
CDR3: CASSLRGTSGAGKNIQYF

D: TRBD1
J: TRBJ1-4
V: TRBV7-6
size: -
DNA: TGTGCCAGCAGCTTAGCTACGGGACAGGGTATGGGGCTTGGTGAAAAACTGTTTTTT
CDR3: CASSLATGQGMGLGEKLFF

D: -
J: TRBJ1-5
V: TRBV19
size: -
DNA: TGTGCCAGTAGACCCTACAGGTCCAATCAGCCCCAGCATTTT
CDR3: CASRPYRSNQPQHF

D: -
J: TRBJ1-3
V: TRBV7-3
size: -
DNA: TGTGCCAGCAGCACTCAGCCAGACAGGACTGGAAACACCATATATTTT
CDR3: CASSTQPDRTGNTIYF

D: -
J: TRBJ2-5
V: TRBV5-6
size: -
DNA: TGTGCCAGCAGCTTCGGCAGGGCCCGCGAGACCCAGTACTTC
CDR3: CASSFGRARETQYF

D: -
J: TRBJ2-7
V: TRBV9
size: -
DNA: TGTGCCAGCAGCGTAGGTGTACTAGCACCCTACGAGCAGTACTTC
CDR3: CASSVGVLAPYEQYF

D: TRBD1
J: TRBJ1-5
V: TRBV19
size: -
DNA: TGTGCCAGCATCAGTAAGGGACAGTCTTTCAATCAGCCCCAGCATTTT
CDR3: CASISKGQSFNQPQHF

D: -
J: TRBJ2-2
V: TRBV19
size: -
DNA: TGTGCCAGCAAGGGGGTTCCGAACACCGGGGAGCTGTTTTTT
CDR3: CASKGVPNTGELFF

D: TRBD1
J: TRBJ2-1
V: TRBV7-6
size: once
DNA: TGTGCCAGCAGCTTAGGGAGGGGGGACAGGGGCTACAATGAGCAGTTCTTC
CDR3: CASSLGRGDRGYNEQFF

D: -
J: TRBJ1-1
V: TRBV29-1
size: -
DNA: TGCAGCGTTGAAGTGGGAGGGGGCACTGAAGCTTTCTTT
CDR3: CSVEVGGGTEAFF

D: TRBD2
J: TRBJ2-3
V: TRBV19
size: -
DNA: TGTGCCAGTAGTATTCCGACTAGCGGGGGCACAGATACGCAGTATTTT
CDR3: CASSIPTSGGTDTQYF

D: -
J: TRBJ1-2
V: TRBV19
size: -
DNA: TGTGCCAGTAGTAGGACACAGGGATCAGTCTATGGCTACACCTTC
CDR3: CASSRTQGSVYGYTF

D: -
J: TRBJ2-2
V: TRBV9
size: -
DNA: TGTGCCAGCAGCGTAATATCTATCGGGGAGCTGTTTTTT
CDR3: CASSVISIGELFF

D: -
J: TRBJ2-1
V: TRBV7-6
size: -
DNA: TGTGCCAGCAGCTTGGGGCAGCTTAATGAGCAGTTCTTC
CDR3: CASSLGQLNEQFF

D: -
J: TRBJ1-1
V: TRBV5-1
size: -
DNA: TGCGCCAGCAGGGCGGAGACAGTGAACACTGAAGCTTTCTTT
CDR3: CASRAETVNTEAFF

D: TRBD1
J: TRBJ2-1
V: TRBV18
size: once
DNA: TGTGCCAGCTCACTTGGGGTACCCCGGGACAGGGACAATGAGCAGTTCTTC
CDR3: CASSLGVPRDRDNEQFF

D: -
J: TRBJ2-3
V: TRBV5-1
size: -
DNA: TGCGCCAGCAGCTTGGACCTAGCGGATACGCAGTATTTT
CDR3: CASSLDLADTQYF

D: -
J: TRBJ1-1
V: TRBV19
size: -
DNA: TGTGCCAGTAGTATACCGGCCCCCGGGAGAAAGAACACTGAAGCTTTCTTT
CDR3: CASSIPAPGRKNTEAFF

D: -
J: TRBJ2-2
V: TRBV6-5
size: -
DNA: TGTGCCAGCAGTTACTCGAACCAGATAAACACCGGGGAGCTGTTTTTT
CDR3: CASSYSNQINTGELFF

D: -
J: TRBJ1-4
V: TRBV19
size: few
DNA: TGTGCCAGTAGCCCGAGGCGGGAGAGAGAAAAACTGTTTTTT
CDR3: CASSPRREREKLFF

D: TRBD2
J: TRBJ2-6
V: TRBV7-6
size: -
DNA: TGTGCCAGCAGCTTAGTAGCCAGCGGGGCTGGGGCCAACGTCCTGACTTTC
CDR3: CASSLVASGAGANVLTF

D: TRBD2
J: TRBJ2-1
V: TRBV9
size: -
DNA: TGTGCCAGCAGCGTAGAACTGACTAGCGGGGGGTACAATGAGCAGTTCTTC
CDR3: CASSVELTSGGYNEQFF

D: TRBD1
J: TRBJ1-2
V: TRBV24-1
size: -
DNA: TGTGCCACCAGTGTAGGAGGACAGGGCGCCACGGATGGCTACACCTTC
CDR3: CATSVGGQGATDGYTF

D: TRBD1
J: TRBJ2-7
V: TRBV2
size: -
DNA: TGTGCCAGCAACCCTCCGGGACAGGGAGTTTACGAGCAGTACTTC
CDR3: CASNPPGQGVYEQYF

D: TRBD1
J: TRBJ1-2
V: TRBV5-4
size: -
DNA: TGTGCCAGCAGCCCGTTCCCGCAGGGGGCTATTGACTATGGCTACACCTTC
CDR3: CASSPFPQGAIDYGYTF

D: -
J: TRBJ1-1
V: TRBV29-1
size: -
DNA: TGCAGCGTTGCTAGGGGCACTGAAGCTTTCTTT
CDR3: CSVARGTEAFF

D: -
J: TRBJ2-7
V: TRBV6-2/TRBV6-3
size: -
DNA: TGTGCCAGCAGTTCCATTAGGGCGGGGGCCTCCTACGAGCAGTACTTC
CDR3: CASSSIRAGASYEQYF

D: TRBD1
J: TRBJ1-1
V: TRBV6-5
size: -
DNA: TGTGCCAGCAGTTACCGCACAGGGGGGAACACTGAAGCTTTCTTT
CDR3: CASSYRTGGNTEAFF

D: -
J: TRBJ1-1
V: TRBV19
size: -
DNA: TGTGCCAGTAGTACGGGACAGAACACTGAAGCTTTCTTT
CDR3: CASSTGQNTEAFF

D: TRBD2
J: TRBJ2-5
V: TRBV11-3
size: once
DNA: TGTGCCAGCAGCTTAAAGGGGCGGGGGGAGACCCAGTACTTC
CDR3: CASSLKGRGETQYF

D: -
J: TRBJ2-7
V: TRBV19
size: -
DNA: TGTGCCAGTAGTATATTTAGCAGCTACGAGCAGTACTTC
CDR3: CASSIFSSYEQYF

D: TRBD1
J: TRBJ1-4
V: TRBV28
size: -
DNA: TGTGCCAGCAGCCGAACGTCCATGGGACAGAATAATGAAAAACTGTTTTTT
CDR3: CASSRTSMGQNNEKLFF

D: -
J: TRBJ1-4
V: TRBV5-1
size: -
DNA: TGCGCCAGCTCGTTCGGACAGACAACTAATGAAAAACTGTTTTTT
CDR3: CASSFGQTTNEKLFF

D: -
J: TRBJ2-1
V: TRBV7-8
size: -
DNA: TGTGCCAGCAGCTTAATCCTAGCTCCGGTCAATGAGCAGTTCTTC
CDR3: CASSLILAPVNEQFF

D: -
J: TRBJ2-1
V: TRBV12-3/TRBV12-4
size: once
DNA: TGTGCCAGCAGATCCAGGAATGAGCAGTTCTTC
CDR3: CASRSRNEQFF

D: -
J: TRBJ1-5
V: TRBV18
size: few
DNA: TGTGCCAGCTCCCTGGGGGGGCTCAATCAGCCCCAGCATTTT
CDR3: CASSLGGLNQPQHF

D: TRBD2
J: TRBJ2-3
V: TRBV4-2
size: few
DNA: TGTGCCAGCAGCCAAGCCGTCTCTAGCGGCGAACGATACACAGATACGCAGTATTTT
CDR3: CASSQAVSSGERYTDTQYF

D: -
J: TRBJ2-1
V: TRBV4-2
size: once
DNA: TGTGCCAGCAGCCAAGACGGATTGGAGGGCTTCAGCTCCTACAATGAGCAGTTCTTC
CDR3: CASSQDGLEGFSSYNEQFF

D: TRBD1
J: TRBJ1-5
V: TRBV5-1
size: once
DNA: TGCGCCAGCGGGTTACAGGGGAGCAATCAGCCCCAGCATTTT
CDR3: CASGLQGSNQPQHF

D: TRBD1
J: TRBJ1-5
V: TRBV24-1
size: -
DNA: TGTGCCACCGCACCATACATCGAGACAGGGGCCAGCAATCAGCCCCAGCATTTT
CDR3: CATAPYIETGASNQPQHF

D: -
J: TRBJ2-6
V: TRBV7-9
size: -
DNA: TGTGCCAGCAGAGCCTCCTCTGGGGCCAACGTCCTGACTTTC
CDR3: CASRASSGANVLTF

D: TRBD2
J: TRBJ2-3
V: TRBV14
size: -
DNA: TGTGCCAGCAGCCAACTAGCGGGGGGCCCCGCCAGCGTCCATACGCAGTATTTT
CDR3: CASSQLAGGPASVHTQYF

D: -
J: TRBJ2-7
V: TRBV5-1
size: -
DNA: TGCGCCAGCAGCTTGACCTTCTCACAGGGCCCCTACGAGCAGTACTTC
CDR3: CASSLTFSQGPYEQYF

D: -
J: TRBJ2-1
V: TRBV5-5
size: -
DNA: TGTGCCAGCAGCTTAGGGGGGGCCCACAATGAGCAGTTCTTC
CDR3: CASSLGGAHNEQFF

D: -
J: TRBJ2-7
V: TRBV10-3
size: -
DNA: TGTGCCATCAGTGATGCGAGCTCCTACGAGCAGTACTTC
CDR3: CAISDASSYEQYF

D: -
J: TRBJ2-7
V: TRBV7-9
size: -
DNA: TGTGCCAGCAGCTCATGGACTGCGGATCCCTACGAGCAGTACTTC
CDR3: CASSSWTADPYEQYF

D: TRBD1
J: TRBJ2-2
V: TRBV29-1
size: -
DNA: TGCAGCGTAAAAGGGGGCATGGGCACCGGGGAGCTGTTTTTT
CDR3: CSVKGGMGTGELFF